This passage covers 9 T cell receptor beta chains from one sample sequenced in a study of T cell responses to AZD1222 COVID-19 vaccine (dated by TCRdb to the early 2020s). Library preparation was by the immunoSEQ multiplex PCR assay. The table comes from immuneACCESS by way of TCRdb, which keeps in-frame sequences with V and J called. Part of the clones is missing from these tables; in studies checked, under half for an unresolved V gene and the rest for unknown reasons. The sample yields some 120,000 clones; 89% were counted once. Of the sample, approximately 4.5% falls within the top ten clones. The time point label corresponds to: baseline before first vaccination. Sequencing was performed on peripheral blood, taken on day 0 of AZD1222 vaccination. The receptors come from an adult in good health.

The rearrangement links TRBV9 to TRBJ1-2; D may be TRBD1 (6 bases). Per germline, CDR1 SGDLS and CDR2 YYNGEE. The CDR3 sequence is 14 residues long. The ends were cut back, 0 bases at V and 5 bases at J, with 11 bases in the middle. The CDR3: CASSVEGTLYGYTF. CDR3 DNA: TGTGCCAGCAGCGTAGAGGGGACACTTTATGGCTACACCTTC.

This clone was observed a single time. The J gene is TRBJ2-1, the V gene TRBV28, with 12 bases lining up with TRBD2. The germline CDR1 and CDR2 sequences are MDHEN and SYDVKM. This CDR3 has 17 amino acids. The junction had 16 bases not matched to a gene; V was cut back by 7 bases and J by 9 bases. CDR3 region: CASIKAGASGGASEQFF. DNA for the CDR3: TGTGCCAGCATCAAGGCCGGGGCTAGCGGGGGGGCGAGTGAGCAGTTCTTC.

This clone was found once. This sequence joins TRBV5-5 and TRBJ1-4; D is uncertain. V was clipped by 0 bases and J by 8 bases, with 14 bases between them. From germline, CDR1 is SGHKS and CDR2 YYEKEE (reference sequence). This CDR3 has 15 residues. The CDR3 is CASSLGPTGSEKLFF. For the CDR3, the DNA is TGTGCCAGCAGCTTGGGGCCCACTGGGAGCGAAAAACTGTTTTTT.

This clone appeared a few times. J is TRBJ1-1 and V is TRBV27, with D tentatively TRBD1 (5 bases). CDR1 is MNHEY, CDR2 SMNVEV, per germline (reference sequence). This CDR3 region has 16 residues. V lost 6 bases and J 5 bases, leaving 22 bases between the germline ends. CDR3 DNA sequence: TGTGCCAGCAGCCCCGGGGGAGGAGGGTTCGAGACTGAAGCTTTCTTT. Protein product: CASSPGGGGFETEAFF.

The gene calls are TRBV4-3 and TRBJ1-5; D remains ambiguous. The CDR3 is made up of 15 amino acids. Germline assignment: CDR1 LGHNA and CDR2 YSLEER. V dropped 2 bases and J dropped 2 bases, with 10 bases sitting between them. CDR3 sequence (DNA): TGCGCCAGCAGCCAATTTCGGCAGGGCAATCAGCCCCAGCATTTT. This sequence encodes CASSQFRQGNQPQHF.

V and J are TRBV27 and TRBJ1-5, with D hard to call. V was shortened by 6 bases and J by 7 bases, with 13 bases between the two germline ends. The germline gives CDR1 MNHEY, CDR2 SMNVEV (reference sequence). The CDR3 runs to 13 residues. DNA for the CDR3: TGTGCCAGCAGGGGGAGAGAATACCAGCCCCAGCATTTT. Its protein is CASRGREYQPQHF.

This sequence joins TRBV6-2 or TRBV6-3 and TRBJ2-6; D may be TRBD1 (6 bases). CDR1 is MNHEY and CDR2 is SVGEGT in the germline V gene. The V and J ends lost 6 bases and 0 bases respectively, with 24 bases between them. The CDR3 has 20 amino acids. This chain's CDR3 is CASSSGRLNRVSSGANVLTF. In DNA, the CDR3 is TGTGCCAGCAGCTCAGGGCGGTTAAACAGGGTGAGCTCTGGGGCCAACGTCCTGACTTTC.

The chain has TRBV30 and TRBJ2-1; D gene uncertain. V lost 8 bases and J 1 base, leaving 6 bases between the germline ends. The CDR3 is 11 residues long. The germline gives CDR1 GTSNPN, CDR2 SVGIG (reference sequence). The chain's CDR3 is CALTSYNEQFF. CDR3 sequence (DNA): TGTGCCCTAACTTCCTACAATGAGCAGTTCTTC.

The gene calls are TRBV28 and TRBJ1-2, with D perhaps TRBD1 (5 bases). Germline V CDR1 and CDR2: MDHEN, SYDVKM. The CDR3 has 13 residues. Deletions cut 5 bases from V and 5 bases from J, with 12 bases between. The CDR3 DNA follows: TGTGCCAGCAGTCTACAGGACGGATATGGCTACACCTTC. This encodes CASSLQDGYGYTF.